This TCR beta chain is drawn from a study of blood T cell repertoires in COVID-19. Study-wide background: The United States, Italy and Spain were the sources of the acute and convalescent COVID-19 samples. In each case, the material was cDNA or gDNA derived from T cells, B-cell-depleted T cells, or PBMCs.

Authors' analysis steps: Estimated nucleated cell counts came from reference gene primer amplification. Using immunoSEQ multiplex PCR, the repertoire was profiled, and TCRdb retains in-frame clones only, with some absent. That table supplies the V and J calls and clone size; D and trimming were determined from the DNA. The repertoire has 70,000 to 95,000 clones, roughly 80% of them found once; the top ten carry approximately 12%. CDR3 length equals 14 residues. Germline V gene lookup returns CDR1 LGHDT and CDR2 YNNKEL (reference sequence). V trimming: 3 bases; J trimming: 5 bases; junction bases outside the gene matches: 6.

The clonotype was recovered from a woman between 65 and 79 years old with active or convalescent COVID-19. The chain is built from TRBV3-1 (or the pseudogene TRBV3-2) and TRBJ2-5, with TRBD2 identical over 7 bases. The sequenced material came from peripheral blood. CDR3: CASSHNGEGETQYF. In DNA, the CDR3 is TGTGCCAGCAGCCATAACGGGGAGGGGGAGACCCAGTACTTC.